The source of this T cell receptor (beta chain) is a study of blood T cell repertoires in COVID-19. On the study more broadly: Samples of COVID-19 (acute and convalescent) were obtained from the United States, Italy and Spain. Sample material is recorded as cDNA or gDNA derived from T cells, B-cell-depleted T cells, or PBMCs.

In the original analysis: How many nucleated cells were present was estimated from reference gene primer amplification. Measured with immunoSEQ multiplex PCR; TCRdb has only the in-frame clones, and not every one. Clonal size and the V and J genes are those of that table, whereas D and trimming came from the DNA. In the table there are 150,000 or so clones, 82% of which are singletons. Sequencing used peripheral blood. The receptor was derived from a woman in her sixties or seventies with acute or convalescent COVID-19.

This CDR3 is CASSQDPVGTGNQPQHF. For the CDR3, the DNA is TGTGCCAGCAGCCAAGACCCGGTGGGGACAGGGAATCAGCCCCAGCATTTT. This chain links TRBV4-2 with TRBJ1-5, with TRBD1 matching 9 bases. J was trimmed by 4 bases and V by 0 bases; bases with no gene match: 7. The CDR3 totals 17 residues. Germline CDR1 LGHNA, CDR2 YNFKEQ.